This record covers a single T cell receptor (beta chain). The sample has other DNA sequences that encode this CDR3 too. Using immunoSEQ multiplex PCR, the repertoire was profiled, and TCRdb retains in-frame clones only, with some absent. The sample lists 100,000 to 130,000 clones; just under 95% were seen once. Germline values: CDR1 SGDLS, CDR2 YYNGEE. The ends lost 3 bases at V and 2 bases at J; junction bases unmatched: 2. This CDR3 is built from 13 residues. The data belong to a study of T cell changes during pregnancy in multiple sclerosis. The sample here was peripheral blood, taken in the third trimester of pregnancy. The gene calls are TRBV9 and TRBJ2-7; TRBD1 matches at 7 bases. The clonotype was recovered from a female donor in good health, enrolled as a control in a pregnancy study. This chain's CDR3 is CASSAGTAYEQYF. The CDR3 DNA is TGTGCCAGCAGCGCCGGGACAGCCTACGAGCAGTACTTC.